This paragraph covers one TCR beta chain sequence. Trimming took off 5 bases at V and 5 bases at J, with 15 bases between the two ends. Germline-derived CDR1 and CDR2 are MNHEY and SVGAGI. CDR3 length equals 14 residues. This sample was taken from a study of blood T cell repertoires in COVID-19. The protocol was immunoSEQ multiplex PCR, while the TCRdb copy is restricted to in-frame clones and leaves out a portion. The sample carries about 440,000 clones, approximately 88% recorded once. The sequence was collected from a woman in her forties or fifties with COVID-19, enrolled during active disease. Material: peripheral blood. The chain links TRBV6-5 to TRBJ1-1; D unresolved. For the CDR3, the DNA is TGTGCCAGCAGTCCGCAGGTGGGTCGAACTGAAGCTTTCTTT. This codes for CASSPQVGRTEAFF.